The rows below give T cell receptor beta chains drawn from one sample of a study of T-cell reconstitution after alpha-beta-depleted transplantation in children. TCRdb re-called the PCR reads with MiXCR, one entry per CDR3 protein. Counted here are 580,000 or so distinct CDR3 sequences, under 25% occurring once; the ten biggest clones make up 13% to 15%. Material: PBMCs, mostly from graft donor cells, obtained 360 days after TCRalphabeta/CD19-depleted stem cell transplant. The receptors were gathered from a boy under two years old who had a stem cell transplant for acute myeloid leukemia, so the T cells may come from the graft donor. CDR3s include the opening cysteine and the closing phenylalanine or tryptophan. The order of the fields is clone size, D gene, J gene, CDR3 length, V gene, CDR3 DNA, CDR3 protein. A D gene is named only where the DNA matches it firmly. Size is omitted from some rows. Given values are once, few, many or a class for expanded clones.

abundance: NA
d_gene: TRBD1
j_gene: TRBJ1-2
len: 15
v_gene: TRBV7-6
CDR3nt: TGTGCCAGCAGCTCCCAGGGACAGGGAAACTATGGCTACACCTTC
CDR3aa: CASSSQGQGNYGYTF

abundance: few
d_gene: NA
j_gene: TRBJ2-1
len: 17
v_gene: TRBV27
CDR3nt: TGTGCCAGCAGTTTAAGAGTGCGGGGCCACTCTTACAATGAGCAGTTCTTC
CDR3aa: CASSLRVRGHSYNEQFF

abundance: many
d_gene: NA
j_gene: TRBJ2-2
len: 12
v_gene: TRBV29-1
CDR3nt: TGCGGACTCTCAGGGAACACCGGGGAGCTGTTTTTT
CDR3aa: CGLSGNTGELFF

abundance: few
d_gene: NA
j_gene: TRBJ2-2
len: 14
v_gene: TRBV4-3
CDR3nt: TGCGCCAGCAGCCACAACAAGGGCACCGGGGAGCTGTTTTTT
CDR3aa: CASSHNKGTGELFF

abundance: many
d_gene: NA
j_gene: TRBJ2-6
len: 14
v_gene: TRBV7-9
CDR3nt: TGTGCCAGCAGCTTAGTAGGGGGGGCCAACGTCCTGACTTTC
CDR3aa: CASSLVGGANVLTF

abundance: few
d_gene: NA
j_gene: TRBJ2-1
len: 15
v_gene: TRBV6-2/TRBV6-3
CDR3nt: TGTGCCAGCAGCAATCCCAGGACTGAATACAATGAGCAGTTCTTC
CDR3aa: CASSNPRTEYNEQFF

abundance: many
d_gene: NA
j_gene: TRBJ1-6
len: 15
v_gene: TRBV20-1
CDR3nt: TGCAGTGCTAAAGGGTGGCGGGCCTATAATTCACCCCTCCACTTT
CDR3aa: CSAKGWRAYNSPLHF

abundance: NA
d_gene: NA
j_gene: TRBJ2-2
len: 14
v_gene: TRBV15
CDR3nt: TGTGCCACCAGCCTAACAAAGAACACCGGGGAGCTGTTTTTT
CDR3aa: CATSLTKNTGELFF

abundance: few
d_gene: TRBD1
j_gene: TRBJ1-4
len: 16
v_gene: TRBV20-1
CDR3nt: TGCAGTGCTAGGGACGGGACAGGGGGCAAGAATGAAAAACTGTTTTTT
CDR3aa: CSARDGTGGKNEKLFF

abundance: many
d_gene: TRBD1
j_gene: TRBJ1-6
len: 14
v_gene: TRBV20-1
CDR3nt: TGCAGTGCTAGAGATCCCGCAGGGGGTCCACCCCTCCACTTT
CDR3aa: CSARDPAGGPPLHF

abundance: few
d_gene: NA
j_gene: TRBJ2-1
len: 14
v_gene: TRBV4-3
CDR3nt: TGCGCCAGCAGCCGCGACCGTCGGGTACATGAGCAGTTCTTC
CDR3aa: CASSRDRRVHEQFF

abundance: many
d_gene: NA
j_gene: TRBJ2-7
len: 15
v_gene: TRBV7-9
CDR3nt: TGTGCCAGCAGCTTAGGTCGGGGCCGGTCCTACGAGCAGTACTTC
CDR3aa: CASSLGRGRSYEQYF

abundance: few
d_gene: TRBD2
j_gene: TRBJ2-3
len: 14
v_gene: TRBV20-1
CDR3nt: TGCAGTGCCCCAAGGACTAGCGGGGGAGATACGCAGTATTTT
CDR3aa: CSAPRTSGGDTQYF

abundance: once
d_gene: NA
j_gene: TRBJ2-7
len: 15
v_gene: TRBV5-1
CDR3nt: TGCGCCAGCAGCCTGGACAGCCCTACTCTCGACGAGCAGTACTTC
CDR3aa: CASSLDSPTLDEQYF

abundance: NA
d_gene: NA
j_gene: TRBJ1-2
len: 16
v_gene: TRBV5-1
CDR3nt: TGCGCCAGCAGTATCGCGTCAGGTCGTGATAACTATGGCTACACCTTC
CDR3aa: CASSIASGRDNYGYTF

abundance: few
d_gene: NA
j_gene: TRBJ1-2
len: 13
v_gene: TRBV6-5
CDR3nt: TGTGCCAGCAGTTACTCTGGGGGGGATGGCTACACCTTC
CDR3aa: CASSYSGGDGYTF

abundance: few
d_gene: NA
j_gene: TRBJ1-6
len: 14
v_gene: TRBV20-1
CDR3nt: TGCAGTGCTAGTCCCGATGCGGGGAGTTCACCCCTCCACTTT
CDR3aa: CSASPDAGSSPLHF

abundance: many
d_gene: NA
j_gene: TRBJ2-5
len: 13
v_gene: TRBV15
CDR3nt: TGTGCCACCAGCAGAGGAGGACAAGAGACCCAGTACTTC
CDR3aa: CATSRGGQETQYF

abundance: few
d_gene: NA
j_gene: TRBJ1-4
len: 14
v_gene: TRBV29-1
CDR3nt: TGCAGCGTTGAAGTGGGGGGGACTAATGAAAAACTGTTTTTT
CDR3aa: CSVEVGGTNEKLFF

abundance: many
d_gene: TRBD1
j_gene: TRBJ2-6
len: 17
v_gene: TRBV5-1
CDR3nt: TGCGCCAGCAGGATGGACAGGGCCGTCTCTGGGGCCAACGTCCTGACTTTC
CDR3aa: CASRMDRAVSGANVLTF

abundance: few
d_gene: NA
j_gene: TRBJ2-3
len: 17
v_gene: TRBV28
CDR3nt: TGTGCCAGCAGTGCCTCCCAAGGGTTTTTTAGCACAGATACGCAGTATTTT
CDR3aa: CASSASQGFFSTDTQYF

abundance: many
d_gene: NA
j_gene: TRBJ2-5
len: 15
v_gene: TRBV7-9
CDR3nt: TGTGCCAGCAGTTTTCGGGGGACTGGGCAAGAGACCCAGTACTTC
CDR3aa: CASSFRGTGQETQYF

abundance: few
d_gene: NA
j_gene: TRBJ1-2
len: 13
v_gene: TRBV5-1
CDR3nt: TGCGCCAGCAGCTTCGGGACATACGGTGGCTACACCTTC
CDR3aa: CASSFGTYGGYTF

abundance: few
d_gene: NA
j_gene: TRBJ1-6
len: 17
v_gene: TRBV6-5
CDR3nt: TGTGCCAGCAGTTACTCGAGAGGCTTCCCCTATAATTCACCCCTCCACTTT
CDR3aa: CASSYSRGFPYNSPLHF

abundance: NA
d_gene: TRBD2
j_gene: TRBJ2-3
len: 15
v_gene: TRBV7-9
CDR3nt: TGTGCCAGCAGCCCTGATTGGGAGGGCCCAGATACGCAGTATTTT
CDR3aa: CASSPDWEGPDTQYF

abundance: NA
d_gene: NA
j_gene: TRBJ1-6
len: 15
v_gene: TRBV6-1
CDR3nt: TGTGCCAGCACAAATAGGGAATTCGCTAATTCACCCCTCCACTTT
CDR3aa: CASTNREFANSPLHF

abundance: NA
d_gene: TRBD2
j_gene: TRBJ2-2
len: 16
v_gene: TRBV20-1
CDR3nt: TGCAGTGCTCTACTAGCGGGGGGGGGAGGCACCGGGGAGCTGTTTTTT
CDR3aa: CSALLAGGGGTGELFF

abundance: NA
d_gene: NA
j_gene: TRBJ1-1
len: 13
v_gene: TRBV6-4
CDR3nt: TGTGCCAACCACGACCCGGGGGGTACTGAAGCTTTCTTT
CDR3aa: CANHDPGGTEAFF

abundance: many
d_gene: NA
j_gene: TRBJ1-4
len: 13
v_gene: TRBV5-1
CDR3nt: TGCGCCAGCCGAGGGTATGGAAATGAAAAACTGTTTTTT
CDR3aa: CASRGYGNEKLFF

abundance: NA
d_gene: NA
j_gene: TRBJ2-7
len: 15
v_gene: TRBV20-1
CDR3nt: TGCAGTGCTAGGCCCCAGGTGACGGGCGCCTACGAGCAGTACTTC
CDR3aa: CSARPQVTGAYEQYF

abundance: NA
d_gene: NA
j_gene: TRBJ2-4
len: 14
v_gene: TRBV7-2
CDR3nt: TGTGCCAGCAGCTTAATGGAGGGGCCAAAGGAGAAGTACTTC
CDR3aa: CASSLMEGPKEKYF

abundance: few
d_gene: NA
j_gene: TRBJ2-7
len: 15
v_gene: TRBV7-2
CDR3nt: TGTGCCAGCAGCTCGGAGGGGGGGCGTGGATACGAGCAGTACTTC
CDR3aa: CASSSEGGRGYEQYF

abundance: many
d_gene: TRBD1
j_gene: TRBJ2-5
len: 17
v_gene: TRBV5-1
CDR3nt: TGCGCCAGCAGCCCAAAGGACAGGGGGCGACAAAAAGAGACCCAGTACTTC
CDR3aa: CASSPKDRGRQKETQYF

abundance: NA
d_gene: TRBD1
j_gene: TRBJ2-1
len: 16
v_gene: TRBV27
CDR3nt: TGTGCCAGCAGTTTATTAGGGACAGGGTCTCCGGCTGAGCAGTTCTTC
CDR3aa: CASSLLGTGSPAEQFF

abundance: NA
d_gene: NA
j_gene: TRBJ2-3
len: 15
v_gene: TRBV5-8
CDR3nt: TGTGCCAGCAGCTTGGAGGACAGATTAACAGATACGCAGTATTTT
CDR3aa: CASSLEDRLTDTQYF

abundance: NA
d_gene: NA
j_gene: TRBJ2-5
len: 13
v_gene: TRBV15
CDR3nt: TGTGCCACCAGCAGAGATGGCAAAGAGACCCAGTACTTC
CDR3aa: CATSRDGKETQYF

abundance: many
d_gene: NA
j_gene: TRBJ2-2
len: 14
v_gene: TRBV11-1
CDR3nt: TGTGCCAGCACAACTCCGGACGACACCGGGGAGCTGTTTTTT
CDR3aa: CASTTPDDTGELFF

abundance: once
d_gene: TRBD2
j_gene: TRBJ2-1
len: 16
v_gene: TRBV5-1
CDR3nt: TGCGCCAGCAGGTCCTTAGCGGGGGGCTCCTACAATGAGCAGTTCTTC
CDR3aa: CASRSLAGGSYNEQFF

abundance: few
d_gene: NA
j_gene: TRBJ2-3
len: 13
v_gene: TRBV20-1
CDR3nt: TGCAGTGCAAAAGGGGTAGCTTCGAATACGCAGTATTTT
CDR3aa: CSAKGVASNTQYF

abundance: many
d_gene: TRBD1
j_gene: TRBJ1-1
len: 13
v_gene: TRBV5-1
CDR3nt: TGCGCCAGCGGCCAGGGGGCTAACACTGAAGCTTTCTTT
CDR3aa: CASGQGANTEAFF

abundance: NA
d_gene: NA
j_gene: TRBJ2-2
len: 16
v_gene: TRBV5-5
CDR3nt: TGTGCCAGCAGCTTGAGGGAACAGGGCAACACCGGGGAGCTGTTTTTT
CDR3aa: CASSLREQGNTGELFF

abundance: NA
d_gene: TRBD2
j_gene: TRBJ2-1
len: 15
v_gene: TRBV7-8
CDR3nt: TGTGCCAGCAGCCTAACTAGCGGGGAACACAATGAGCAGTTCTTC
CDR3aa: CASSLTSGEHNEQFF

abundance: NA
d_gene: NA
j_gene: TRBJ2-3
len: 15
v_gene: TRBV5-1
CDR3nt: TGCGCCAGCAGCCAGCGGAGCCAGAGCACAGATACGCAGTATTTT
CDR3aa: CASSQRSQSTDTQYF

abundance: few
d_gene: TRBD1
j_gene: TRBJ2-1
len: 11
v_gene: TRBV5-1
CDR3nt: TGCGCCAGCAGGCGACAGGGTAGGGAGTTCTTC
CDR3aa: CASRRQGREFF

abundance: NA
d_gene: TRBD1
j_gene: TRBJ2-1
len: 15
v_gene: TRBV20-1
CDR3nt: TGCAGTGCTAGTCACGCCGGACAGGCTTACAATGAGCAGTTCTTC
CDR3aa: CSASHAGQAYNEQFF

abundance: NA
d_gene: NA
j_gene: TRBJ2-5
len: 14
v_gene: TRBV7-9
CDR3nt: TGTGCCAGCAGACCGGGACTGAACCAAGAGACCCAGTACTTC
CDR3aa: CASRPGLNQETQYF

abundance: many
d_gene: NA
j_gene: TRBJ2-7
len: 13
v_gene: TRBV6-1
CDR3nt: TGTGCCAGCAGACGGGACTTAAGCTACGAGCAGTACTTC
CDR3aa: CASRRDLSYEQYF

abundance: many
d_gene: NA
j_gene: TRBJ2-6
len: 14
v_gene: TRBV20-1
CDR3nt: TGCAGTGCTAGTCAGGGCTCTGGGGCCAACGTCCTGACTTTC
CDR3aa: CSASQGSGANVLTF

abundance: NA
d_gene: TRBD1
j_gene: TRBJ1-1
len: 15
v_gene: TRBV9
CDR3nt: TGTGCCAGCAGCGGAAAAGGGACAGCTAACACTGAAGCTTTCTTT
CDR3aa: CASSGKGTANTEAFF

abundance: many
d_gene: TRBD2
j_gene: TRBJ2-1
len: 14
v_gene: TRBV12-3/TRBV12-4
CDR3nt: TGTGCCAGCAGGAAGCGGGGGCCTTACAATGAGCAGTTCTTC
CDR3aa: CASRKRGPYNEQFF

abundance: NA
d_gene: NA
j_gene: TRBJ2-1
len: 13
v_gene: TRBV3-1
CDR3nt: TGTGCCAGCAGCCGCCTAACAAAAGGGGGGGAGTTCTTC
CDR3aa: CASSRLTKGGEFF

abundance: NA
d_gene: NA
j_gene: TRBJ1-4
len: 15
v_gene: TRBV27
CDR3nt: TGTGCCAGCAGTTCCAAGAAGCAACTAGGTGAAAAACTGTTTTTT
CDR3aa: CASSSKKQLGEKLFF